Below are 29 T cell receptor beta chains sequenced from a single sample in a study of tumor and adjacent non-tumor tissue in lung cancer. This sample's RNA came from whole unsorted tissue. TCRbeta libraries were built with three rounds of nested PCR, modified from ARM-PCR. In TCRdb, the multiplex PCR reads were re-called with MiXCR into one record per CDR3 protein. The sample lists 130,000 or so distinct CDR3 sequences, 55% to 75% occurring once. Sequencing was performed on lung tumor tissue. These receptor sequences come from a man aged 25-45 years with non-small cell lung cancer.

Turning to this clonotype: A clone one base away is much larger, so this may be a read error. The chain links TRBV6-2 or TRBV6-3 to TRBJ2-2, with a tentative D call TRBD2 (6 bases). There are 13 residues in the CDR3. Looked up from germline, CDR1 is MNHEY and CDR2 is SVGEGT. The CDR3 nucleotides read TGTGCCGGCAGCTTAGGGAGGACCGGGGAGCTGTTTTTT. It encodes CAGSLGRTGELFF.

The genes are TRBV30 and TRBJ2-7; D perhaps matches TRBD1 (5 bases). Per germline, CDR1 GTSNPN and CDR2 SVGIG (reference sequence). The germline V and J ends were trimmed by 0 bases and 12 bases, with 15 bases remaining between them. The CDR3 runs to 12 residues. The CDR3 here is CAWSVRRGFPYF. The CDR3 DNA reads TGTGCCTGGAGTGTTCGTAGGGGATTTCCGTACTTC.

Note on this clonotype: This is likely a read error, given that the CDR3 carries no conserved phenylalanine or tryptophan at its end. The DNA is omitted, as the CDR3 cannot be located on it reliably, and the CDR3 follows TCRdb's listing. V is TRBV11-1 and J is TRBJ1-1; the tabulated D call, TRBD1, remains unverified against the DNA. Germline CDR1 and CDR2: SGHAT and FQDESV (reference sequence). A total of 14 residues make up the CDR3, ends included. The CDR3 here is CASSWTAVNTDTFV.

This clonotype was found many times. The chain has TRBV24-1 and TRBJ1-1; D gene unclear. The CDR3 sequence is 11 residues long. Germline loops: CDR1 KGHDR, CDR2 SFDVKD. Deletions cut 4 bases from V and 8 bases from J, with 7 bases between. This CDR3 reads CATSDDWEAFF. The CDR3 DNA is TGTGCCACCAGTGACGACTGGGAAGCTTTCTTT.

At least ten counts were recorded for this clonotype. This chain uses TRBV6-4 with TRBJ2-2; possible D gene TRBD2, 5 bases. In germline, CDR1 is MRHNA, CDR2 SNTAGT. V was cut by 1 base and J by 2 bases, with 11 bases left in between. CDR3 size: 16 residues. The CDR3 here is CASSDWASLNTGELFF. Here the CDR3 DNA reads TGTGCCAGCAGTGACTGGGCTAGCCTTAACACCGGGGAGCTGTTTTTT.

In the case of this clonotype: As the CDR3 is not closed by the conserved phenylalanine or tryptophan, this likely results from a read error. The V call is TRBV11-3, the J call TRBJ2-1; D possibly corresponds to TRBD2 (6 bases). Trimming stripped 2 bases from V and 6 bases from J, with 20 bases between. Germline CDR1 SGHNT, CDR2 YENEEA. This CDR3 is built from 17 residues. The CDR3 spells CASSLLFWGEAGNEQFL. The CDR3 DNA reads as TGTGCCAGCAGCTTATTGTTCTGGGGGGAGGCGGGCAATGAGCAGTTCCTC.

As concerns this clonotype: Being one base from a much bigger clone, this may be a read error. The CDR3: CSASKWTSGSETQYF. The CDR3 region has the DNA TGCAGTGCTAGTAAATGGACTAGCGGGAGTGAGACCCAGTACTTC. The chain recombines TRBV20-1 with TRBJ2-5; TRBD2 agrees at 13 bases. Losses at the gene ends were 3 bases for V and 5 bases for J; bases not matched to a gene: 6. CDR3 length: 15 residues. Germline CDR1 is DFQATT and CDR2 is SNEGSKA (reference sequence).

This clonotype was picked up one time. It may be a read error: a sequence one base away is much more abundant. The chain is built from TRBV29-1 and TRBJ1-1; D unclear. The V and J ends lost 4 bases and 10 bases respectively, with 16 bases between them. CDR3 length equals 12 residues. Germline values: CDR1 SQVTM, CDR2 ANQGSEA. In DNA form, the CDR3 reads TGCAGCGTTGGGTTCGGGTGGCGGCGAGCTTTCTTT. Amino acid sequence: CSVGFGWRRAFF.

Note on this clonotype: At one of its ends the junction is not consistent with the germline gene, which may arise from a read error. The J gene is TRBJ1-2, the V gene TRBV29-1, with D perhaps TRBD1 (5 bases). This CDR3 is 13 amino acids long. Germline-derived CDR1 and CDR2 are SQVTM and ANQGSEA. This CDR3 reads CSTSDTRVYDYAF. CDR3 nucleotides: TGCAGCACTTCGGACACTCGGGTGTATGACTACGCCTTC.

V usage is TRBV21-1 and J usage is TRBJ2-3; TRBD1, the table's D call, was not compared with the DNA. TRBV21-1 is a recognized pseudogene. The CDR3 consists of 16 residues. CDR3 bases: TGTGCCAGCAGCGGCCTTTGGACAGGGCTCCCAGATACGCAGTATTTT. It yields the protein CASSGLWTGLPDTQYF.

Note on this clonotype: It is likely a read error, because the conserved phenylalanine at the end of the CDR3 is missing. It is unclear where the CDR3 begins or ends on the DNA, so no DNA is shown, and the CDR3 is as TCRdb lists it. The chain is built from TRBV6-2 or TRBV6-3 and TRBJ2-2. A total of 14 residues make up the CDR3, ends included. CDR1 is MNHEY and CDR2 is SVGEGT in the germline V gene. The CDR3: CASRGYVNTGELFL.

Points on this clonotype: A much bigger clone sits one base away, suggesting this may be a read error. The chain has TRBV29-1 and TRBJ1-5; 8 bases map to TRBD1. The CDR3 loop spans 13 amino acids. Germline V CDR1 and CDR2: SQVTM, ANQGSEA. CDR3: CSVLDRGHQPRHF. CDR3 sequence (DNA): TGCAGCGTACTCGACAGGGGTCATCAGCCCCGGCATTTT.

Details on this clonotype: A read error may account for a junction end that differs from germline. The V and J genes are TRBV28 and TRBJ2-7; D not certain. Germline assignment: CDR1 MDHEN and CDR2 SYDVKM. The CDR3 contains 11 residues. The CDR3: CPSSSGYEQYF. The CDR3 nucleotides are TGTCCCAGCAGTTCCGGATATGAGCAGTACTTC.

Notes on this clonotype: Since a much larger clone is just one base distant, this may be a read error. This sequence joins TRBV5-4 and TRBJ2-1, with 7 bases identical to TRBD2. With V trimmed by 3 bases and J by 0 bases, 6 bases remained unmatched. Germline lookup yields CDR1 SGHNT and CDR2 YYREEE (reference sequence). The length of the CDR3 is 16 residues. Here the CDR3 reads CASSSRAGASYNEQFF. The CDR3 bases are TGTGCCAGCAGCTCTAGGGCGGGAGCCTCCTACAATGAGCAGTTCTTC. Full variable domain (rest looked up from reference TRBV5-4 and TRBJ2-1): ETGVTQSPTHLIKTRGQQVTLRCSSQSGHNTVSWYQQALGQGPQFIFQYYREEENGRGNFPPRFSGLQFPNYSSELNVNALELDDSALYLCASSSRAGASYNEQFFGPGTRLTVL.

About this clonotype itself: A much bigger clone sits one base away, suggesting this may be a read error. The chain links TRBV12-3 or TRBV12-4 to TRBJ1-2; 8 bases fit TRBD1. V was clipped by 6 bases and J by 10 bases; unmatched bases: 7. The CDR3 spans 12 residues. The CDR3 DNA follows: TGTGCCAGCAGAGCAGGGGGCGGTGACTACACCTTC. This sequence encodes CASRAGGGDYTF.

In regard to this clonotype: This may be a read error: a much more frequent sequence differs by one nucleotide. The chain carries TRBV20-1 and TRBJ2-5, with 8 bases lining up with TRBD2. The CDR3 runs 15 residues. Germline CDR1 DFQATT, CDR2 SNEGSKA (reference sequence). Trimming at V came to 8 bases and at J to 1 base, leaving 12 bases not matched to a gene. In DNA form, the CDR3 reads TGCAGTACTAATGGGTTAGCGGGGCCCCAAGAGACCCAGTACTTC. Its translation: CSTNGLAGPQETQYF.

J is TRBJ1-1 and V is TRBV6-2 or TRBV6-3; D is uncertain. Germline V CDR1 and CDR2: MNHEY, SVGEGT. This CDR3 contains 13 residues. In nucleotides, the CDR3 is TGTGTCAGTAGTTACTCGTCGGGCACTGAAGCTTTCTTT. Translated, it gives CVSSYSSGTEAFF.

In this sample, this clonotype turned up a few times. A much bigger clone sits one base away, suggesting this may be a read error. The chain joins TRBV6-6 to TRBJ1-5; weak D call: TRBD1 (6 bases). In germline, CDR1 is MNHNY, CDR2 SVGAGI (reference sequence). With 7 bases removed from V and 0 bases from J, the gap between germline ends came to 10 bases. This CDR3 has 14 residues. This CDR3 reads CASIAGVSNQPQHF. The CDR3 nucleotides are TGTGCCAGCATAGCAGGGGTTAGCAATCAGCCCCAGCATTTT.

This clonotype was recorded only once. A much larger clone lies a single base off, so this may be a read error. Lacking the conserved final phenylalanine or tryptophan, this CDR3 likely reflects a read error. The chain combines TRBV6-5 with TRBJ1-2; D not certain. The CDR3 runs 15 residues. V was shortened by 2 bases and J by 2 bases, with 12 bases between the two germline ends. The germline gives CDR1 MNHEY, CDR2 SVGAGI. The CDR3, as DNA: TGTGCCAGCAGTTACCGGCTTGGGGTCAACTATGGCTACACCTTA. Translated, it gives CASSYRLGVNYGYTL.

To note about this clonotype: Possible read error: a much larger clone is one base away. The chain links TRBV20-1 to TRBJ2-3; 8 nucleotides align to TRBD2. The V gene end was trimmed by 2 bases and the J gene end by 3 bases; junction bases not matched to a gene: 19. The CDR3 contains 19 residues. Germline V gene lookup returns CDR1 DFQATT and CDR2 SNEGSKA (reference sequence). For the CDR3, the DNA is TGCAGTGCTAGACCCCCCTTCGGGGGGGCCTATTTGGATACAGATACGCAGTATTTT. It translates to CSARPPFGGAYLDTDTQYF.

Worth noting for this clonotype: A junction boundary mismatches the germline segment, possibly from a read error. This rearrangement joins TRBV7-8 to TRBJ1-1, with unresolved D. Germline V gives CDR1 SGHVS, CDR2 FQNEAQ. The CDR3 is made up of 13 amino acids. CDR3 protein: CASSSRHETEAFF. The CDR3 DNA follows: TGTGCTAGCAGCTCGAGACACGAAACTGAAGCTTTCTTT.

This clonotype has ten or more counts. The CDR3 sequence: CASSQGTGGPDTQYF. Written as DNA, the CDR3 is TGTGCCAGCAGCCAAGGGACAGGGGGACCGGATACGCAGTATTTT. The rearrangement links TRBV4-2 to TRBJ2-3, with TRBD1 matching over 10 bases. The V gene end was trimmed by 1 base and the J gene end by 6 bases; junction bases not matched to a gene: 4. The CDR3 runs to 15 residues. Germline V gene data show CDR1 as LGHNA and CDR2 as YNFKEQ.

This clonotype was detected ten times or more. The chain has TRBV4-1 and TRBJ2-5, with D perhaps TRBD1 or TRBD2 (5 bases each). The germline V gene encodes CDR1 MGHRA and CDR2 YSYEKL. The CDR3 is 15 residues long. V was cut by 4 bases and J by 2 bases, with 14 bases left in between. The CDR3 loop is CASSPHRDGQETQYF. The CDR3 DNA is TGCGCCAGCAGCCCGCACCGGGACGGACAAGAGACCCAGTACTTC.

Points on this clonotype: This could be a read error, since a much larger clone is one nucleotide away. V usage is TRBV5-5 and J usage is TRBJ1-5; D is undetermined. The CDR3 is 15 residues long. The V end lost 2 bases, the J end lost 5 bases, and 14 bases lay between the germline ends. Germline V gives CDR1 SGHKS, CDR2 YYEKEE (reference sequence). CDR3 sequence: CASSFNGDMDQPQHF. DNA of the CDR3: TGTGCCAGCAGCTTTAATGGGGATATGGATCAGCCCCAGCATTTT.

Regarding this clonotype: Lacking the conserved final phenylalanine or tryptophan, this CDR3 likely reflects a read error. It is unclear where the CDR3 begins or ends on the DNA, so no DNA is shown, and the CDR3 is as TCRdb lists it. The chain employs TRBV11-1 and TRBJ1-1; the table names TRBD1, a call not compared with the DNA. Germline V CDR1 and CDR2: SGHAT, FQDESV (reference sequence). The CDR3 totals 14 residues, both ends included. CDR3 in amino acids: CANSWTAVNTEVFV.

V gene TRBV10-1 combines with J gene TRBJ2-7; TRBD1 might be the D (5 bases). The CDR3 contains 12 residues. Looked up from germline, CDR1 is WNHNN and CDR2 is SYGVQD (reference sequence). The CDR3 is CASRWTTSEQYF. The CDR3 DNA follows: TGCGCTAGCCGATGGACAACCAGCGAGCAGTACTTC.

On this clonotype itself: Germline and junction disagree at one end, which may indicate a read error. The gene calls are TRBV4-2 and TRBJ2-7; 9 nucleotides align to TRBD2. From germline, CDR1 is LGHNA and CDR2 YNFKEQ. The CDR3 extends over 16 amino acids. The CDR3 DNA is TGCGCCAACAGCCAAGAAGCGACTAGCGGAGGATGCGAGCAGTACTTC. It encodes CANSQEATSGGCEQYF.

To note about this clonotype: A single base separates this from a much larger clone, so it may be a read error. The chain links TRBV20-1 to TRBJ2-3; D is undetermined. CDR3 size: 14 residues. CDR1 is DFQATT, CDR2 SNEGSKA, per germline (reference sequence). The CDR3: CSASLPGVAETQYF. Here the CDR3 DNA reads TGCAGTGCTAGTTTGCCCGGAGTGGCAGAAACGCAGTATTTT.

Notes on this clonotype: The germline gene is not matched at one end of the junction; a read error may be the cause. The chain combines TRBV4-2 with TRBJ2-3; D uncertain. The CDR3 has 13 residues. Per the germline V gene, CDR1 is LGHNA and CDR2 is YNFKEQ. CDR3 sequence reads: CASSQDQRDTQCF. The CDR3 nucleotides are TGTGCCAGCAGCCAAGATCAAAGAGATACACAGTGTTTT.